Listed below are T cell receptor beta chains from one sample, sequenced in a study of shared clonotypes between healthy human individuals. TCRdb's copy holds only in-frame clones and misses some; the assay was immunoSEQ multiplex PCR. Of about 1.5 million clones listed, roughly 95% are singletons. Specimen: naive CD4+ T cells sorted from blood. The receptors were gathered from a man aged 30-40 years in good health. CDR3s include the opening cysteine and the closing phenylalanine or tryptophan. A D gene is named only where the DNA matches it firmly. Expanded clones are given a class, and other clones once, few, many or no size at all.

>TRBV30|TRBD1|-|TRBJ2-7
TGTGCCTGGAGCCCGGGACAGGGCGTAAACGAGCAGTACTTC
CAWSPGQGVNEQYF
>TRBV13|-|-|TRBJ1-5
TGTGCCAGCAGCTTCACAGCATATAGCAATCAGCCCCAGCATTTT
CASSFTAYSNQPQHF
>TRBV11-1|-|-|TRBJ1-1
TGTGCCAGCAGCTCCATGACAGGAGTCGCTGAAGCTTTCTTT
CASSSMTGVAEAFF
>TRBV9|TRBD1|-|TRBJ1-3
TGTGCCAGCAGCCTACGGACAGGGAACTCTGGAAACACCATATATTTT
CASSLRTGNSGNTIYF
>TRBV5-1|TRBD1|-|TRBJ1-5
TGCGCCAGCAGCTTGGGACAGGGTGATCAGCCCCAGCATTTT
CASSLGQGDQPQHF
>TRBV10-3|-|-|TRBJ1-5
TGTGCCATCAGTGAGTCGGTCTTGTTGGCAGGGGATCAGCCCCAGCATTTT
CAISESVLLAGDQPQHF
>TRBV18|TRBD1|-|TRBJ2-4
TGTGCCAGCTCACCTCAAGTTGGACAGGGACTAGCCAAAAACATTCAGTACTTC
CASSPQVGQGLAKNIQYF
>TRBV7-9|-|-|TRBJ2-1
TGTGCCAGCAGCCTGGGAATCTACAATGAGCAGTTCTTC
CASSLGIYNEQFF
>TRBV5-1|-|once|TRBJ1-4
TGCGCCAGCAGCTTGGGAACAGGAGCAACTAATGAAAAACTGTTTTTT
CASSLGTGATNEKLFF
>TRBV6-5|-|-|TRBJ2-3
TGTGCCAGCAGTGGGCGGGCAGATACGCAGTATTTT
CASSGRADTQYF
>TRBV5-1|TRBD2|-|TRBJ2-3
TGCGCCAGCAGCTTGGAGCCTAGCGGGGTACGGGGTACGCAGTATTTT
CASSLEPSGVRGTQYF
>TRBV7-6|-|-|TRBJ2-7
TGTGCCAGCAGCCCCCGACAGGCCTCCTACGAGCAGTACTTC
CASSPRQASYEQYF
>TRBV11-2|-|-|TRBJ2-6
TGTGCCAGCAGCTTAGGGCAGTTCTTTGAGGCCAACGTCCTGACTTTC
CASSLGQFFEANVLTF
>TRBV28|TRBD1|-|TRBJ2-5
TGTGCCAGCAGTGGGCCGGGACAGGGGTACATGGGGACCCAGTACTTC
CASSGPGQGYMGTQYF
>TRBV28|TRBD2|-|TRBJ2-7
TGTGCCAGCGTGACTGAACGGGGAGGGGTACTAGCGGGAGGGCCGGGTGAGCAGTACTTC
CASVTERGGVLAGGPGEQYF
>TRBV2|-|once|TRBJ2-7
TGTGCCAGCTCAATAGGCGAGCAGTACTTC
CASSIGEQYF
>TRBV7-2|-|-|TRBJ2-3
TGTGCCAGCAGCTCCCTTTCAGATACGCAGTATTTT
CASSSLSDTQYF
>TRBV7-9|-|once|TRBJ1-5
TGTGCCAGCAGCTTAGTCCACCGGGGGGGAAGCAATCAGCCCCAGCATTTT
CASSLVHRGGSNQPQHF
>TRBV27|-|-|TRBJ2-5
TGTGCCAGCACGCGGCGGGAAGGTGAGACCCAGTACTTC
CASTRREGETQYF
>TRBV15|-|-|TRBJ2-2
TGTGCCACCAGCAGAACGAGGGGGGCCCCCGGGGAGCTGTTTTTT
CATSRTRGAPGELFF
>TRBV7-9|-|-|TRBJ1-1
TGTGCCAGCAGCGGGGGCGTACGAATAAAAAACACTGAAGCTTTCTTT
CASSGGVRIKNTEAFF
>TRBV5-6|TRBD2|-|TRBJ2-7
TGTGCCAGCAGCCGGACTAGCCCCGAGCAGTACTTC
CASSRTSPEQYF
>TRBV7-8|-|-|TRBJ2-7
TGTGCCAGCAGCTTATGGCGCAGCGACGAGCAGTACTTC
CASSLWRSDEQYF
>TRBV6-5|-|-|TRBJ2-2
TGTGCCAGCAGTTACTCGAACCCCGGGGAGCTGTTTTTT
CASSYSNPGELFF
>TRBV5-1|TRBD2|-|TRBJ2-1
TGCGCCAGCAGCCGGGGACTAGCAGATTACAATGAGCAGTTCTTC
CASSRGLADYNEQFF
>TRBV20-1|-|few|TRBJ2-7
TGCAGTGCCCTCTCCTACGAGCAGTACTTC
CSALSYEQYF
>TRBV5-1|TRBD2|-|TRBJ2-1
TGCGCCAGCAGCTTGGAAGGTATTAGCGGGATCGGTAATGAGCAGTTCTTC
CASSLEGISGIGNEQFF
>TRBV5-1|-|once|TRBJ2-7
TGCGCCAGCAGCCTTAGCGTAGGAATCTCCTACGAGCAGTACTTC
CASSLSVGISYEQYF
>TRBV19|-|-|TRBJ1-4
TGTGCCAGTAGCCGAGGACTTGCAACTAATGAAAAACTGTTTTTT
CASSRGLATNEKLFF
>TRBV5-1|TRBD1|-|TRBJ1-2
TGCGCCAGCAGCCTAACCCGAAGCAGGGGGCGCGATGGCTACACCTTC
CASSLTRSRGRDGYTF
>TRBV19|TRBD1|-|TRBJ2-2
TGTGCCAGTAGTAGGTCCGGGACAGCAACCGGGGAGCTGTTTTTT
CASSRSGTATGELFF
>TRBV7-6|-|-|TRBJ2-3
TGTGCCAGCAGCCCGGGGTCCCCTCTCACAGATACGCAGTATTTT
CASSPGSPLTDTQYF
>TRBV27|-|-|TRBJ1-1
TGTGCCAGCAGTTTATCGATAGGACCCAGAACCACTGAAGCTTTCTTT
CASSLSIGPRTTEAFF
>TRBV4-2|TRBD2|-|TRBJ2-3
TGTGCCAGCAGCCAAGGGAAGTCGGCGGGGGGTGAGACAGATACGCAGTATTTT
CASSQGKSAGGETDTQYF
>TRBV9|TRBD1|-|TRBJ2-7
TGTGCCAGCAGCTGGGACAGTACCTCCTACGAGCAGTACTTC
CASSWDSTSYEQYF
>TRBV10-2|TRBD2|-|TRBJ2-3
TGCGCCAGTTATCTTAGCGGGATGACAGATACGCAGTATTTT
CASYLSGMTDTQYF